The entry that follows covers one T cell receptor (beta chain) sequence. Its antigen is not known. This sample was included in a study of OX40 agonist ivuxolimab in advanced cancers. Study-wide results and limits: It was also the case that some nonresponders had low normalized T-cell clonal expansion.

The table came from immunoSEQ multiplex PCR; TCRdb's copy has only in-frame clones and leaves some out. This sample carries over 55,000 clones, about 83% of them seen once, and the ten largest clones take around 0.84%. Blood draws occurred at baseline, cycle 4 day 1, and cycle 7 day 1. Trimming shortened V by 0 bases and J by 5 bases, and 12 bases separated the two germline ends. CDR1 is SGDLS, CDR2 YYNGEE, per germline. The CDR3 length is 14 residues. This specimen was CD4+ or CD8+ T cells sorted from blood, taken in a trial of the OX40 agonist ivuxolimab. The source is an adult with an advanced solid tumor such as melanoma, head and neck, liver or kidney cancer. The chain carries TRBV9 and TRBJ2-7, with D unresolved. CDR3 nucleotide sequence: TGTGCCAGCAGCGTAGTAGGGTTCGGCGACGAGCAGTACTTC. Its translation: CASSVVGFGDEQYF.